This T cell receptor (beta chain) appears in the sequencing data of a study of T cell repertoires in cytomegalovirus infection. Using its own MiXCR run on the reads, TCRdb lists one record per CDR3 protein. Among about 140,000 distinct CDR3 sequences listed, 6.5% were seen once. With 0 bases removed from V and 0 bases from J, the gap between germline ends came to 12 bases. Germline V gives CDR1 MNHEY, CDR2 SVGEGT. This CDR3 has 18 residues. The study's findings and limits: Accumulated public TCR beta family frequency recognized individuals carrying CMV together with the relevant HLA. Ex vivo responses were dominated by HLA-C-restricted CMV-specific TCR beta clonotypes.

There are many counts of this clonotype. As yet, its antigen is unknown. The receptor was derived from a human donor in good health (CMV status not recorded). Some clones in this sample may be carry-over from other donors' samples. This chain joins TRBV6-2 or TRBV6-3 and TRBJ2-6; perhaps TRBD1 as D (5 bases). Material for sequencing was PBMCs. The CDR3 here is CASSYSTTAFSGANVLTF. The CDR3, as DNA: TGTGCCAGCAGTTACTCGACGACAGCCTTCTCTGGGGCCAACGTCCTGACTTTC.